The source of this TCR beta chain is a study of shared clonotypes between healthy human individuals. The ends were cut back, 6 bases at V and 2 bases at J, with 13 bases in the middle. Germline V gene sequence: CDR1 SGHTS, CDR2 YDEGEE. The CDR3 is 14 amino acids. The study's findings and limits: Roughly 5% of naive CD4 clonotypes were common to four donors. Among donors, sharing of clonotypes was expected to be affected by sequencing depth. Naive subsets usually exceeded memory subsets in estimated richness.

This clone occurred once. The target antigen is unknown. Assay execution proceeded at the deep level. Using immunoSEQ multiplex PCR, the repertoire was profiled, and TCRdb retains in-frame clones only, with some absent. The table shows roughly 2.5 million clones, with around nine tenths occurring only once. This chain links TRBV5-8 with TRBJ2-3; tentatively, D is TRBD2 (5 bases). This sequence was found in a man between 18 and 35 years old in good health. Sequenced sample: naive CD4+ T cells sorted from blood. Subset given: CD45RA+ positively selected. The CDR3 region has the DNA TGTGCCAGCAACCCCGGGGAGTACACAGATACGCAGTATTTT. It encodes CASNPGEYTDTQYF.